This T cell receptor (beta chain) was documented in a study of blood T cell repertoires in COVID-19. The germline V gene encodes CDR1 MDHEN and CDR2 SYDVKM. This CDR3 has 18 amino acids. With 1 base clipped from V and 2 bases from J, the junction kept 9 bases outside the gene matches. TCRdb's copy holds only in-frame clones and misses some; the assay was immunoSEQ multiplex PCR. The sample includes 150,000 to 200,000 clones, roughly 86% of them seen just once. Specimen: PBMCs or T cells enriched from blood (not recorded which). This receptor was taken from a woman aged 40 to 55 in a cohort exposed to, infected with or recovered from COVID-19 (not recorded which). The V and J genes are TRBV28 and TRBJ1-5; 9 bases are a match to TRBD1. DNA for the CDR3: TGTGCCAGCAGTTTATATTACAGGGGGCTCAGGGGCAATCAGCCCCAGCATTTT. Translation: CASSLYYRGLRGNQPQHF.